These T cell receptor beta chains were read from a single sample in a study of PD-L1 blockade in urothelial cancer. Libraries were prepared by immunoSEQ multiplex PCR; TCRdb keeps only in-frame clonotypes and omits some of them. The table records 40,000 to 45,000 clones, roughly 80% of them present only once. The input for sequencing was PBMCs, taken around atezolizumab (anti-PD-L1) treatment. These receptors all stem from a man aged 55 to 70 with urothelial cancer. The CDR3 runs from the conserved cysteine through the conserved F or W. A D gene is named only where the DNA matches it firmly. Rows give clone size only sometimes, using once, few, many, or a class for an expanded clone.

clone_size j_call v_call d_call cdr3_nt cdr3_aa
NA TRBJ1-3 TRBV7-9 NA TGTGCCAGCAGCTTAGCGTTCAGGCCAGACCTCGGAAACACCATATATTTT CASSLAFRPDLGNTIYF
few TRBJ2-7 TRBV18 NA TGTGCCAGCTCACAACAACCCGGGATATACGGACAGTACTTC CASSQQPGIYGQYF
NA TRBJ1-2 TRBV5-6 TRBD1 TGTGCCAGCAGCGTCGGGACAGGGGCGGATTTGGGTGGCTACACCTTC CASSVGTGADLGGYTF
NA TRBJ2-1 TRBV2 NA TGTGCCAGCAGTGAACTAGGACAGCTTTACAATGAGCAGTTCTTC CASSELGQLYNEQFF
NA TRBJ2-1 TRBV10-3 TRBD2 TGTGCCATCAGTGATCGACTAGCGGGGGGGCGGAATGAGCAGTTCTTC CAISDRLAGGRNEQFF
NA TRBJ1-6 TRBV7-9 NA TGTGCCAGCAGCTTAGAGGAGGTAGGGCAGATTAATTCACCCCTCCACTTT CASSLEEVGQINSPLHF
NA TRBJ2-7 TRBV11-3 NA TGTGCCAGCAGCTTAAACAGTTTGCAGGAGCAGTACTTC CASSLNSLQEQYF
NA TRBJ1-2 TRBV5-1 NA TGCGCCAGCAGTGGAGGGCCTGGCTACACCTTC CASSGGPGYTF
NA TRBJ1-1 TRBV18 NA TGTGCCAGCTCACGGGGCGCGGGGACGATCGACACTGAAGCTTTCTTT CASSRGAGTIDTEAFF
NA TRBJ2-5 TRBV5-1 TRBD1 TGCGCCAGCAGCTTCTCGGGACAGGAAGAGACCCAGTACTTC CASSFSGQEETQYF
once TRBJ2-5 TRBV29-1 NA TGCAGCGTTGAATCCGGGGAAGAGACCCAGTACTTC CSVESGEETQYF
NA TRBJ1-1 TRBV6-1 NA TGTGCCAGCAGTGACCTTGGGGGCAAGGGTAGGGGAACTGAAGCTTTCTTT CASSDLGGKGRGTEAFF
once TRBJ2-5 TRBV2 TRBD2 TGTGCCAGCAGTCGACTAGCGGGGAGTCAAGAGACCCAGTACTTC CASSRLAGSQETQYF
NA TRBJ1-2 TRBV5-4 TRBD1 TGTGCCAGCAACGTACAGGGGGCCTATGGCTACACCTTC CASNVQGAYGYTF
NA TRBJ1-1 TRBV2 NA TGTGCCAGCCTACTTGAACAGCTGAACACTGAAGCTTTCTTT CASLLEQLNTEAFF
NA TRBJ1-2 TRBV7-9 NA TGTGCCAGCAGCTTAGCGCTCCCGGAGTTATATGGCTACACCTTC CASSLALPELYGYTF
few TRBJ1-5 TRBV19 TRBD1 TGTGCCAGTAGTATACGGACAGGGCGTCAGCCCCAGCATTTT CASSIRTGRQPQHF
NA TRBJ2-3 TRBV2 NA TGTGCCAGCTTCACAGAACCCACAGATACGCAGTATTTT CASFTEPTDTQYF
NA TRBJ1-5 TRBV30 TRBD1 TGTGCCTGGAGTGAACAGGGGACTCAGCCCCAGCATTTT CAWSEQGTQPQHF
NA TRBJ1-2 TRBV5-1 NA TGCGCCAGCAGCTTGGGGGGGGGTCGCTATGGCTACACCTTC CASSLGGGRYGYTF
NA TRBJ2-2 TRBV6-1 TRBD1 TGTGCCAGCAGTGCCGGGACAGATAACACCGGGGAGCTGTTTTTT CASSAGTDNTGELFF
NA TRBJ1-1 TRBV6-5 NA TGTGCCAGCAGTTACAGGGGGAACACTGAAGCTTTCTTT CASSYRGNTEAFF